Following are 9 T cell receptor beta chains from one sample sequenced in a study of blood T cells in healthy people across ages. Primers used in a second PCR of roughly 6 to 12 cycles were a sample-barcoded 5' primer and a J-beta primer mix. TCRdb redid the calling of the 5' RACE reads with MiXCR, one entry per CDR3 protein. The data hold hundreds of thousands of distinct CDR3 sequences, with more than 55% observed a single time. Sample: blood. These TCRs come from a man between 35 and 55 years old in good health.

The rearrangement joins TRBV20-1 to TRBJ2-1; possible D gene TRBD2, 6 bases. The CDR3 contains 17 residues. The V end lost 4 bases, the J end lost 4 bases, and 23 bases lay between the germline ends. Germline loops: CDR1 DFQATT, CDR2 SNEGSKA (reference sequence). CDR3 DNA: TGCAGTGCTAATGATTTGGGGGGATACCTCTCTTACAATGAGCAGTTCTTC. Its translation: CSANDLGGYLSYNEQFF.

Here the CDR3 reads CASSSEMNTEAFF. The CDR3 nucleotides are TGTGCCAGCAGCTCCGAGATGAACACTGAAGCTTTCTTT. V gene TRBV7-3 combines with J gene TRBJ1-1, with D hard to call. The germline V gene encodes CDR1 SGHTA and CDR2 FQGTGA. The CDR3 has 13 residues. V lost 4 bases, J lost 0 bases, and 6 bases lay in between.

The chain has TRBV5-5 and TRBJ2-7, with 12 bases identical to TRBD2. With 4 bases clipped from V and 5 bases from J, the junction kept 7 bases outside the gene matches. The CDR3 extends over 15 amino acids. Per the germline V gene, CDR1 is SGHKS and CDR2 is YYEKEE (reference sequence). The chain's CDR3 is CASSPRLAGEDEQYF. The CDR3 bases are TGTGCCAGCAGCCCGAGACTAGCGGGAGAGGACGAGCAGTACTTC.

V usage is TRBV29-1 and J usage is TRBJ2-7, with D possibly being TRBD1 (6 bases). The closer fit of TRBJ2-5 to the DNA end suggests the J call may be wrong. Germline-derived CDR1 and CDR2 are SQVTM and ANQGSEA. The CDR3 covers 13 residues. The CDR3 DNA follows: TGCAGCGTTGAAGAGACAGGATCGGAGACCCAGTACTTC. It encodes CSVEETGSETQYF.

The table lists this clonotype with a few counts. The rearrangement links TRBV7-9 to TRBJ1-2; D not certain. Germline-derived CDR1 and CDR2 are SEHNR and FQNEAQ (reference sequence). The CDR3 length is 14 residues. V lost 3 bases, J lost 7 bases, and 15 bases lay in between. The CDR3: CASSLRPTECGYTF. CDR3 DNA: TGTGCCAGCAGCTTGAGACCTACTGAGTGTGGCTACACCTTC.

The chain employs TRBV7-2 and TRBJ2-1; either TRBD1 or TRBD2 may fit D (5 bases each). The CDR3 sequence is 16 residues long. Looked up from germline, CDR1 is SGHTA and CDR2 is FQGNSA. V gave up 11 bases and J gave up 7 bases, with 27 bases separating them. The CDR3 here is CAGHSFGTKGSNEQFF. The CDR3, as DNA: TGTGCCGGACACAGCTTTGGGACCAAGGGGTCTAATGAGCAGTTCTTC.

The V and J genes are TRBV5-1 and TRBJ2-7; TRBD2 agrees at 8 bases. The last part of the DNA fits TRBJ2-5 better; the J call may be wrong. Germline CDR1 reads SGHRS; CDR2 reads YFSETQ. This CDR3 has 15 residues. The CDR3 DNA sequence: TGCGCCAGCAGCTTGGTTGGGACTAGTCAGGAGACCCAGTACTTC. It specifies CASSLVGTSQETQYF.

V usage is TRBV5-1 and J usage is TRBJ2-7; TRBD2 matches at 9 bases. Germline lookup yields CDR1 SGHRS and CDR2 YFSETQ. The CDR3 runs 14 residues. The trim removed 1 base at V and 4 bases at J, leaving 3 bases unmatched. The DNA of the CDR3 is TGCGCCAGCAGCTTGTCTAGCGGGAAGTACGAGCAGTACTTC. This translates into CASSLSSGKYEQYF.

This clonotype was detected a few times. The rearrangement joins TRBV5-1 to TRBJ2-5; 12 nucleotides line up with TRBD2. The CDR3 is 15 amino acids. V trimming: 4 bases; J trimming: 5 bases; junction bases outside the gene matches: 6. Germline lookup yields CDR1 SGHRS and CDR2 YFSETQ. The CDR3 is CASSDNLAGGETQYF. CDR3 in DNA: TGCGCCAGCAGCGACAACCTAGCGGGAGGGGAGACCCAGTACTTC.